A single sample gave rise to the 5 T cell receptor beta chains below, sequenced in a study of molecular identifiers for immune sequencing clone quantification. One entry per CDR3 protein results from TCRdb running MiXCR on the PCR reads. The sample includes around 300,000 distinct CDR3 sequences, roughly 24% of them seen just once. Source material: naive CD8+ T cells from blood, with Jurkat cell RNA spiked in. Subset: FACS-sorted CD8+CD4-CCR7+CD45RA+ naive T cells. The origin of the receptors is a human donor in good health. Some libraries in this study had Jurkat cell RNA spiked in.

A few counts support this clonotype. V and J are TRBV7-9 and TRBJ2-3; the match to TRBD2 covers 8 bases. In germline, CDR1 is SEHNR, CDR2 FQNEAQ (reference sequence). V shed 6 bases and J 4 bases; nucleotides not matched to a gene: 9. The CDR3 length is 15 residues. As DNA, the CDR3 is TGTGCCAGCAGATTACGGGGACTAGGTTCAGATACGCAGTATTTT. Translated: CASRLRGLGSDTQYF.

This clonotype has just a few counts. DNA for the CDR3: TGTGCCAGCAGTTTAGGGTTATCAAATCAGCCCCAGCATTTT. Translating it yields CASSLGLSNQPQHF. The chain employs TRBV27 and TRBJ1-5; D unresolved. The germline gives CDR1 MNHEY, CDR2 SMNVEV (reference sequence). V lost 2 bases and J 4 bases, leaving 9 bases between the germline ends. CDR3 length equals 14 residues.

This clonotype was seen only a few times. V and J are TRBV30 and TRBJ1-1, with D possibly being TRBD1 (5 bases). Germline values: CDR1 GTSNPN, CDR2 SVGIG (reference sequence). The V and J ends lost 5 bases and 0 bases respectively, with 7 bases between them. The CDR3 is 12 residues long. CDR3 nucleotides: TGTGCCTGGGGGACGGTGAACACTGAAGCTTTCTTT. Its translation is CAWGTVNTEAFF.

On this clonotype itself: The junction departs from germline at one end; a sequencing error may be responsible. This chain uses TRBV20-1 with TRBJ2-7, with a possible D match to TRBD1 (5 bases). The CDR3 consists of 13 residues. Germline V CDR1 and CDR2: DFQATT, SNEGSKA (reference sequence). CDR3 region: CSASGTGWYERYF. In DNA, the CDR3 is TGCAGTGCTAGTGGTACAGGATGGTACGAGCGGTACTTC.

This clonotype was seen a handful of times. The rearrangement uses TRBV25-1 and TRBJ2-7, with no clear D. The CDR3 runs to 13 residues. V lost 7 bases and J 5 bases, leaving 15 bases between the germline ends. The V gene's germline CDR1 is MGHDK and CDR2 SYGVNS. CDR3 protein: CASTPTDMDEQYF. CDR3 nucleotides: TGTGCCAGCACCCCCACCGATATGGACGAGCAGTACTTC.